The 21 T cell receptor beta chains below come from one sample, sequenced in a study of T cell changes during pregnancy in multiple sclerosis. The protocol was immunoSEQ multiplex PCR, while the TCRdb copy is restricted to in-frame clones and leaves out a portion. The sample contains 55,000 to 85,000 clones, about 90% of which appear only once. The source was CD4+ T cells from peripheral blood mononuclear cells, collected after pregnancy. These receptors originate from a female donor with multiple sclerosis, enrolled in a pregnancy study.

The chain has TRBV7-3 and TRBJ2-2, with 7 bases lining up with TRBD1. This CDR3 is 16 amino acids long. Germline V gene sequence: CDR1 SGHTA, CDR2 FQGTGA. After removal of 5 bases from V and 1 base from J, the junction contained 7 bases not matched to a gene. The CDR3 loop is CASSLGTAMNTGELFF. DNA for the CDR3: TGTGCCAGCAGCCTCGGGACAGCTATGAACACCGGGGAGCTGTTTTTT.

The V call is TRBV7-7, the J call TRBJ2-2, with 8 bases matching TRBD1. The length of the CDR3 is 15 residues. V lost 5 bases, J lost 1 base, and 3 bases stayed unmatched. Germline lookup yields CDR1 SSHAT and CDR2 FNYEAQ (reference sequence). The DNA of the CDR3 is TGTGCCAGCAGCCCCGGGACAGGGAACACCGGGGAGCTGTTTTTT. It translates to CASSPGTGNTGELFF.

The chain recombines TRBV19 with TRBJ2-3; 8 nucleotides align to TRBD1. The CDR3 has 15 amino acids. From germline, CDR1 is LNHDA and CDR2 SQIVND (reference sequence). J gave up 5 bases and V 3 bases, and 7 bases lay outside the gene matches. The CDR3 reads CASSIGNRGIDTQYF. In DNA form, the CDR3 reads TGTGCCAGTAGTATTGGAAACAGGGGGATAGATACGCAGTATTTT.

This chain links TRBV27 with TRBJ2-2, with TRBD1 identical over 11 bases. CDR3 length equals 16 residues. J gave up 4 bases and V 5 bases, and 6 bases lay outside the gene matches. CDR1 MNHEY and CDR2 SMNVEV come from the germline V gene (reference sequence). The CDR3 sequence: CASSEGQGGFTGELFF. CDR3 DNA sequence: TGTGCCAGCAGTGAGGGACAGGGGGGTTTCACCGGGGAGCTGTTTTTT.

V usage is TRBV5-4 and J usage is TRBJ2-3; 8 positions agree with TRBD1. With 4 bases clipped from V and 1 base from J, the junction kept 5 bases outside the gene matches. Germline assignment: CDR1 SGHNT and CDR2 YYREEE (reference sequence). This CDR3 spans 15 amino acids. The CDR3 region is CASSQDRVGTDTQYF. The CDR3 DNA reads TGTGCCAGCAGCCAGGACAGGGTGGGCACAGATACGCAGTATTTT.

V usage is TRBV30 and J usage is TRBJ2-3; 8 bases are a match to TRBD2. V lost 3 bases and J lost 5; bases outside the gene matches: 4. CDR3 length: 13 residues. Looked up from germline, CDR1 is GTSNPN and CDR2 is SVGIG (reference sequence). The CDR3 spells CAWRLRGGDTQYF. CDR3 nucleotide sequence: TGTGCCTGGAGACTCCGGGGGGGAGATACGCAGTATTTT.

This clone was counted once. This chain uses TRBV27 with TRBJ1-3; D gene ambiguous. This CDR3 spans 14 amino acids. The V gene's germline CDR1 is MNHEY and CDR2 SMNVEV (reference sequence). The V and J ends lost 6 bases and 0 bases respectively, with 9 bases between them. CDR3 nucleotides: TGTGCCAGCAGACAGACCTACTCTGGAAACACCATATATTTT. It yields the protein CASRQTYSGNTIYF.

In its sample, this clone was seen a few times. J is TRBJ2-1 and V is TRBV7-2, with a possible D match to TRBD1 (6 bases). CDR3 length: 14 amino acids. Trimming stripped 8 bases from V and 5 bases from J, with 16 bases between. CDR1 is SGHTA and CDR2 is FQGNSA in the germline V gene. The CDR3 protein is CASGFGTLNNEQFF. CDR3 sequence (DNA): TGTGCCAGCGGATTCGGGACACTGAACAATGAGCAGTTCTTC.

The chain links TRBV30 to TRBJ1-5; D gene uncertain. This CDR3 has 12 residues. V lost 1 base, J lost 4 bases, and 5 bases lay in between. The germline V gene has CDR1 GTSNPN and CDR2 SVGIG (reference sequence). This CDR3 reads CAWSETNQPQHF. CDR3 nucleotides: TGTGCCTGGAGTGAAACTAATCAGCCCCAGCATTTT.

This CDR3 reads CASSFTGGPTGAFF. The CDR3 DNA sequence: TGTGCCAGCAGCTTTACAGGCGGTCCGACCGGGGCTTTCTTT. The V call is TRBV5-4, the J call TRBJ1-1; tentative D call: TRBD1 (5 bases). The CDR3 has 14 amino acids. Trimming removed 2 bases from V and 11 bases from J, with 19 bases in between. CDR1 and CDR2 (germline): SGHNT, YYREEE (reference sequence).

The rearrangement joins TRBV28 to TRBJ1-2, with D perhaps matching TRBD1 (6 bases). Trimming pared 10 bases from V and 4 bases from J, leaving 16 bases between. CDR1 MDHEN and CDR2 SYDVKM come from the germline V gene. The CDR3 consists of 13 residues. The CDR3 region has the DNA TGTGCCATCCAGACAGGTGGGACCTATGGCTACACCTTC. This translates into CAIQTGGTYGYTF.

This chain links TRBV29-1 with TRBJ1-4, with D possibly matching TRBD1 (6 bases). V was shortened by 7 bases and J by 8 bases, with 14 bases between the two germline ends. The germline V gene has CDR1 SQVTM and CDR2 ANQGSEA. The CDR3 runs to 12 residues. CDR3 region: CSGRRGDEKLFF. The CDR3, as DNA: TGCAGCGGTCGCAGGGGTGACGAAAAACTGTTTTTT.

The V gene is TRBV5-1, the J gene TRBJ2-2; 7 bases fit TRBD1. The germline V gene encodes CDR1 SGHRS and CDR2 YFSETQ. The ends lost 0 bases at V and 6 bases at J; junction bases unmatched: 8. This CDR3 contains 16 residues. The CDR3: CASSLEGGRLAGELFF. CDR3 coding DNA: TGCGCCAGCAGCTTGGAAGGGGGCCGGTTAGCCGGGGAGCTGTTTTTT.

V and J are TRBV6-5 and TRBJ1-2; a possible D gene is TRBD1 (6 bases). With 2 bases removed from V and 1 base from J, the gap between germline ends came to 11 bases. Germline V lookup: CDR1 MNHEY, CDR2 SVGAGI. CDR3 length equals 15 residues. DNA of the CDR3: TGTGCCAGCAGTTACGGACAGACGATTAACTATGGCTACACCTTC. Protein product: CASSYGQTINYGYTF.

V usage is TRBV7-9 and J usage is TRBJ1-1; D is undetermined. Germline CDR1 SEHNR, CDR2 FQNEAQ (reference sequence). V was trimmed by 5 bases and J by 0 bases, leaving 13 bases between them. The length of the CDR3 is 15 residues. CDR3 protein: CASSPRRVLNTEAFF. In nucleotides, the CDR3 is TGTGCCAGCAGCCCGAGGCGAGTCCTGAACACTGAAGCTTTCTTT.

This chain links TRBV19 with TRBJ1-5; 8 nucleotides align to TRBD1. The CDR3 contains 16 residues. The germline gives CDR1 LNHDA, CDR2 SQIVND (reference sequence). The ends lost 1 base at V and 5 bases at J; junction bases unmatched: 7. The CDR3 DNA follows: TGTGCCAGTAGTATAGTAGGCAGGGGGCTATATCAGCCCCAGCATTTT. Protein: CASSIVGRGLYQPQHF.

This clone appeared a few times. V usage is TRBV30 and J usage is TRBJ1-3, with TRBD1 as a possible D gene (6 bases). CDR3 length: 12 residues. Trimming took 5 bases from V and 1 from J, leaving 6 bases between them. From germline, CDR1 is GTSNPN and CDR2 SVGIG (reference sequence). The CDR3 reads CAWGQSGNTIYF. In DNA form, the CDR3 reads TGTGCCTGGGGACAGTCTGGAAACACCATATATTTT.

This clone came up a few times. The genes are TRBV28 and TRBJ2-5; 7 bases are shared with TRBD2. This CDR3 region has 17 residues. Per germline, CDR1 MDHEN and CDR2 SYDVKM. The V and J ends lost 3 bases and 2 bases, in that order; junction bases with no gene match: 12. The CDR3 nucleotides are TGTGCCAGCAGTTTCCATTCCTTGGGACTACAACAAGAGACCCAGTACTTC. This sequence encodes CASSFHSLGLQQETQYF.

With respect to this clone: A read error may account for a junction end that differs from germline. This sequence joins TRBV5-5 and TRBJ1-3, with D maybe TRBD1 (6 bases). This CDR3 comprises 16 residues. Germline V gene lookup returns CDR1 SGHKS and CDR2 YYEKEE (reference sequence). The CDR3 loop reads CASSLDRSLSGNTIYF. The CDR3 bases are TGTGCCAGCAGTTTGGACAGATCCCTCTCTGGAAACACCATATATTTT. Combining the CDR3 with reference TRBV5-5 and TRBJ1-3 gives the whole variable domain DAGVTQSPTHLIKTRGQQVTLRCSPISGHKSVSWYQQVLGQGPQFIFQYYEKEERGRGNFPDRFSARQFPNYSSELNVNALLLGDSALYLCASSLDRSLSGNTIYFGEGSWLTVV.

V and J are TRBV27 and TRBJ1-2; D is unclear. The CDR3 covers 14 residues. The germline V gene encodes CDR1 MNHEY and CDR2 SMNVEV (reference sequence). The V gene lost 5 bases and the J gene lost 8 bases, with 18 bases spanning the gap. As DNA, the CDR3 is TGTGCCAGCAGTCCCCTTCTATCGTCCCACGGCTACACCTTC. This gives the protein CASSPLLSSHGYTF.

This sequence joins TRBV11-2 and TRBJ1-4; no definite D call. Germline V gene sequence: CDR1 SGHAT, CDR2 FQNNGV. The CDR3 runs to 14 residues. V lost 1 base, J lost 3 bases, and 6 bases lay in between. CDR3: CASSLGSANEKLFF. CDR3 DNA: TGTGCCAGCAGCTTAGGCAGCGCTAATGAAAAACTGTTTTTT.